These 27 T cell receptor beta chains share one sample of origin, sequenced in a study of blood T cell repertoires in COVID-19. Using immunoSEQ multiplex PCR, the repertoire was profiled, and TCRdb retains in-frame clones only, with some absent. The sample carries 95,000 to 150,000 clones, around 83% recorded once. Sample: PBMCs or T cells enriched from blood (not recorded which). The receptors here all came from a woman in her 30s who had recovered from COVID-19.

The rearrangement joins TRBV19 to TRBJ1-1; D ambiguous. Trimming took 9 bases from V and 0 from J, leaving 11 bases between them. From germline, CDR1 is LNHDA and CDR2 SQIVND (reference sequence). The CDR3 sequence is 13 residues long. In DNA, the CDR3 is TGTGCCAGCAAACTCTCAATGAACACTGAAGCTTTCTTT. The encoded protein is CASKLSMNTEAFF. Using reference TRBV19 and TRBJ1-1 for the parts outside the CDR3, the full variable domain is DGGITQSPKYLFRKEGQNVTLSCEQNLNHDAMYWYRQDPGQGLRLIYYSQIVNDFQKGDIAEGYSVSREKKESFPLTVTSAQKNPTAFYLCASKLSMNTEAFFGQGTRLTVV.

The gene calls are TRBV7-8 and TRBJ1-6; D might be TRBD1 (6 bases). This CDR3 contains 14 residues. From germline, CDR1 is SGHVS and CDR2 FQNEAQ. Between the trimmed V and J ends, which lost 5 bases and 8 bases, there was a span of 13 bases. The CDR3: CASSIPGAHSPLHF. The CDR3, as DNA: TGTGCCAGCAGCATACCAGGGGCCCATTCACCCCTCCACTTT.

This clone has more than one count but fewer than ten. This rearrangement joins TRBV19 to TRBJ2-7; possible D gene TRBD2, 6 bases. The CDR3 has 13 residues. The V and J ends lost 6 bases and 6 bases respectively, with 15 bases between them. CDR1 is LNHDA, CDR2 SQIVND, per germline (reference sequence). DNA for the CDR3: TGTGCCAGTAGCCCCCCGGGACTGGGCGAGCAGTACTTC. Amino acids: CASSPPGLGEQYF. Based on the CDR3 plus reference TRBV19 and TRBJ2-7, the full variable domain is DGGITQSPKYLFRKEGQNVTLSCEQNLNHDAMYWYRQDPGQGLRLIYYSQIVNDFQKGDIAEGYSVSREKKESFPLTVTSAQKNPTAFYLCASSPPGLGEQYFGPGTRLTVT.

This chain uses TRBV18 with TRBJ2-5; 7 nucleotides line up with TRBD2. This CDR3 spans 12 amino acids. From germline, CDR1 is KGHSH and CDR2 LQKENI. V lost 4 bases to trimming and J lost 4 bases; unmatched junction nucleotides: 0. The CDR3: CASSLAGETQYF. In DNA form, the CDR3 reads TGTGCCAGCTCACTAGCGGGAGAGACCCAGTACTTC.

This clone was recorded only once. The chain employs TRBV28 and TRBJ2-4, with D possibly being TRBD2 (7 bases). There are 18 residues in the CDR3. V lost 5 bases to trimming and J lost 1 base, with 21 bases between them. The germline CDR1 and CDR2 sequences are MDHEN and SYDVKM. CDR3 sequence (DNA): TGTGCCAGCAGTCCTAAGGGGCGGGGGCAGGTGGCCAAAAACATTCAGTACTTC. As protein: CASSPKGRGQVAKNIQYF.

In DNA, the CDR3 is TGTGCCAGCAGTTCCGGACAGGGTAGCACAGATACGCAGTATTTT. Protein product: CASSSGQGSTDTQYF. The rearrangement joins TRBV28 to TRBJ2-3; the match to TRBD1 covers 8 bases. CDR3 size: 15 residues. The V and J ends lost 4 bases and 0 bases, in that order; junction bases with no gene match: 3. Germline CDR1 MDHEN, CDR2 SYDVKM.

This chain joins TRBV6-6 and TRBJ1-1, with D uncertain. There are 12 residues in the CDR3. Germline lookup yields CDR1 MNHNY and CDR2 SVGAGI (reference sequence). Between the trimmed V and J ends, which lost 6 bases and 5 bases, there was a span of 10 bases. This CDR3 reads CASRQSRTEAFF. The CDR3 DNA follows: TGTGCCAGCAGGCAAAGCCGGACTGAAGCTTTCTTT.

J is TRBJ1-3 and V is TRBV12-3 or TRBV12-4; D gene uncertain. This CDR3 is 13 amino acids long. Trimming pared 2 bases from V and 0 bases from J, leaving 2 bases between. The DNA of the CDR3 is TGTGCCAGCAGTTTACACTCTGGAAACACCATATATTTT. Protein sequence: CASSLHSGNTIYF.

The V and J genes are TRBV3-1 (or the pseudogene TRBV3-2) and TRBJ1-4, with D uncertain. The germline CDR1 and CDR2 sequences are LGHDT and YNNKEL (reference sequence). The CDR3 loop spans 13 amino acids. V lost 7 bases to trimming and J lost 10 bases, with 16 bases between them. CDR3 protein: CASTSSLLGKLFF. CDR3 bases: TGTGCCAGCACATCATCCCTGCTAGGAAAACTGTTTTTT.

The chain uses TRBV24-1 and TRBJ2-3; TRBD2 is a possible D gene (5 bases). V lost 4 bases to trimming and J lost 3 bases, with 13 bases between them. The CDR3 covers 15 residues. Germline V gene sequence: CDR1 KGHDR, CDR2 SFDVKD. The CDR3 spells CATSDPGRRTDTQYF. Written as DNA, the CDR3 is TGTGCCACCAGTGACCCCGGCCGGAGGACAGATACGCAGTATTTT.

The chain carries TRBV29-1 and TRBJ2-1, with D perhaps TRBD1 (5 bases). The CDR3 length is 13 residues. The germline gives CDR1 SQVTM, CDR2 ANQGSEA. V was shortened by 7 bases and J by 4 bases, with 14 bases between the two germline ends. DNA for the CDR3: TGCAGCGCCTCGGACACAGATTACAATGAGCAGTTCTTC. Its translation is CSASDTDYNEQFF.

This rearrangement joins TRBV4-1 to TRBJ1-1; D may be TRBD1 (6 bases). Trimming removed 4 bases at V and 8 bases at J, with 17 bases between. Germline loops: CDR1 MGHRA, CDR2 YSYEKL. The CDR3 is made up of 14 amino acids. Here the CDR3 reads CASSRLLLGHEAFF. The CDR3 DNA follows: TGCGCCAGCAGCCGTCTTCTCCTGGGACACGAAGCTTTCTTT.

The chain links TRBV13 to TRBJ1-1, with a tentative D call TRBD1 (6 bases). Germline V CDR1 and CDR2: PRHDT, FYEKMQ (reference sequence). The CDR3 has 14 residues. V was shortened by 2 bases and J by 5 bases, with 12 bases between the two germline ends. The CDR3 reads CASSLIQGKTEAFF. CDR3 in DNA: TGTGCCAGCAGCTTAATACAGGGTAAAACTGAAGCTTTCTTT.

The chain joins TRBV19 to TRBJ2-2, with 9 positions matching TRBD2. The CDR3 has 15 residues. J lost 4 bases, V lost 5 bases, and 5 bases had no gene match. Per the germline V gene, CDR1 is LNHDA and CDR2 is SQIVND (reference sequence). CDR3 amino acids: CASSPSSGATGELFF. For the CDR3, the DNA is TGTGCCAGTAGTCCCTCTAGCGGGGCCACCGGGGAGCTGTTTTTT.

V gene TRBV9 combines with J gene TRBJ2-1, with TRBD1 as a possible D gene (6 bases). V was pared by 3 bases and J by 5 bases, with 15 bases between. From germline, CDR1 is SGDLS and CDR2 YYNGEE. The CDR3 length is 15 residues. The CDR3 DNA follows: TGTGCCAGCAGCGCCACAGACAGGCCCGACAATGAGCAGTTCTTC. Protein product: CASSATDRPDNEQFF.

The CDR3 region is CASSGGQGAYEQYF. Written as DNA, the CDR3 is TGTGCCAGTAGTGGGGGACAGGGGGCCTACGAGCAGTACTTC. The V call is TRBV19, the J call TRBJ2-7; 11 bases are a match to TRBD1. CDR3 size: 14 residues. V gave up 5 bases and J gave up 2 bases; unmatched junction bases: 2. Germline V CDR1 and CDR2: LNHDA, SQIVND (reference sequence). The variable domain in full, with the rest retrieved from reference TRBV19 and TRBJ2-7, is DGGITQSPKYLFRKEGQNVTLSCEQNLNHDAMYWYRQDPGQGLRLIYYSQIVNDFQKGDIAEGYSVSREKKESFPLTVTSAQKNPTAFYLCASSGGQGAYEQYFGPGTRLTVT.

V is TRBV5-6 and J is TRBJ1-6; 10 positions agree with TRBD1. The CDR3 totals 15 residues. From germline, CDR1 is SGHDT and CDR2 YYEEEE. The junction had 2 bases not matched to a gene; V was cut back by 3 bases and J by 5 bases. In DNA form, the CDR3 reads TGTGCCAGCAGCTACGGACAGGGGGATAATTCACCCCTCCACTTT. This encodes CASSYGQGDNSPLHF. The full variable domain, its missing parts supplied by reference TRBV5-6 and TRBJ1-6, is DAGVTQSPTHLIKTRGQQVTLRCSPKSGHDTVSWYQQALGQGPQFIFQYYEEEERQRGNFPDRFSGHQFPNYSSELNVNALLLGDSALYLCASSYGQGDNSPLHFGNGTRLTVT.

The chain couples TRBV21-1 to TRBJ2-3; the table's D call, TRBD1, was not checked against the DNA. TRBV21-1 is given as a pseudogene. The CDR3 is 18 residues long. The CDR3 loop reads CASSKESPWCRVADTQYF. Written as DNA, the CDR3 is TGTGCCAGCAGCAAGGAAAGCCCCTGGTGCAGGGTGGCAGATACGCAGTATTTT.

This sequence joins TRBV4-2 and TRBJ2-7, with 12 positions matching TRBD2. This CDR3 is 18 amino acids long. The ends lost 0 bases at V and 6 bases at J; junction bases unmatched: 12. Germline assignment: CDR1 LGHNA and CDR2 YNFKEQ. The CDR3 DNA reads TGTGCCAGCAGCCAAGAAGGGGGGCCGACTAGCGGGAGAGGCGAGCAGTACTTC. As protein: CASSQEGGPTSGRGEQYF.

J is TRBJ1-5 and V is TRBV28, with no clear D. The germline gives CDR1 MDHEN, CDR2 SYDVKM. V lost 5 bases and J lost 3, with 17 bases in between. The CDR3 covers 16 residues. The CDR3: CASSPTGSLNNQPQHF. Here the CDR3 DNA reads TGTGCCAGCAGTCCCACGGGGTCGCTCAACAATCAGCCCCAGCATTTT.

The chain is built from TRBV28 and TRBJ1-5; D is undetermined. The CDR3 spans 12 residues. Germline loops: CDR1 MDHEN, CDR2 SYDVKM. V was cut by 8 bases and J by 1 base, with 6 bases left in between. Here the CDR3 reads CASRGSNQPQHF. As DNA, the CDR3 is TGTGCCAGCCGAGGGAGCAATCAGCCCCAGCATTTT.

CDR3 coding DNA: TGTGCCTGGAGCCCCGGGACATGGAACACTGAAGCTTTCTTT. Amino acid sequence: CAWSPGTWNTEAFF. This chain uses TRBV30 with TRBJ1-1; the D gene is possibly TRBD1 (6 bases). The germline V gene encodes CDR1 GTSNPN and CDR2 SVGIG (reference sequence). The CDR3 contains 14 residues. V lost 3 bases and J lost 1, with 12 bases in between.

The rearrangement links TRBV4-1 to TRBJ2-7; 7 positions agree with TRBD1. J was trimmed by 2 bases and V by 2 bases; bases with no gene match: 6. CDR3 length: 15 residues. CDR1 and CDR2 from the germline V gene are MGHRA and YSYEKL. In nucleotides, the CDR3 is TGCGCCAGCAGCCAAAACAGGGGTCAAACCTACGAGCAGTACTTC. Amino acid sequence: CASSQNRGQTYEQYF.

The chain links TRBV19 to TRBJ1-5; the D gene is possibly TRBD1 (5 bases). CDR1 is LNHDA and CDR2 is SQIVND in the germline V gene (reference sequence). This CDR3 is built from 15 residues. V was cut by 0 bases and J by 3 bases, with 9 bases left in between. The CDR3 region is CASSIDATVNQPQHF. CDR3 nucleotides: TGTGCCAGTAGTATAGATGCGACAGTCAATCAGCCCCAGCATTTT.

This clone showed up just once. The rearrangement uses TRBV5-4 and TRBJ2-7; possibly TRBD2 for D (6 bases). Germline values: CDR1 SGHNT, CDR2 YYREEE (reference sequence). The germline V and J ends were trimmed by 3 bases and 3 bases, with 13 bases remaining between them. This CDR3 spans 14 amino acids. The CDR3 nucleotides read TGTGCCAGCAGCTCCCCGGGACTGGGCTACGAGCAGTACTTC. This gives the protein CASSSPGLGYEQYF.

V gene TRBV5-4 combines with J gene TRBJ1-1, with D possibly being TRBD1 (5 bases). Per the germline V gene, CDR1 is SGHNT and CDR2 is YYREEE (reference sequence). Deletions cut 1 base from V and 0 bases from J, with 7 bases between. There are 14 residues in the CDR3. The CDR3 loop reads CASSLWGMNTEAFF. CDR3 nucleotide sequence: TGTGCCAGCAGCTTGTGGGGCATGAACACTGAAGCTTTCTTT.

The chain uses TRBV28 and TRBJ2-1; 8 nucleotides align to TRBD2. The CDR3 consists of 17 residues. Unmatched junction bases numbered 8, after V lost 2 bases and J lost 2 bases. Germline loops: CDR1 MDHEN, CDR2 SYDVKM. The CDR3 DNA reads TGTGCCAGCAGTTTAAGAGGCGGGAGGAAGACCTACAATGAGCAGTTCTTC. Its translation: CASSLRGGRKTYNEQFF.